The sequence of this T cell receptor (beta chain) was determined in a study of PD-1 blockade in classical Hodgkin lymphoma. Findings of the study overall: Baseline TCR diversity was reportedly lower in newly diagnosed patients than healthy donors. Patients who responded completely had about the same baseline diversity as newly diagnosed patients.

The data were produced by immunoSEQ multiplex PCR, yet TCRdb's version contains in-frame clones alone and is incomplete. The sample shows 35,000 to 50,000 clones, roughly two thirds of them seen only once. Time point of the sample: cycle 4 day 1 (C4D1), after around six weeks of nivolumab. Brentuximab vedotin exposure varied among the patients, all of whom had relapsed after autologous stem cell transplantation. Under best response, outcomes were complete response, partial response or progressive disease. Per the germline V gene, CDR1 is SGDLS and CDR2 is YYNGEE. There are 15 residues in the CDR3. V lost 1 base and J 2 bases, leaving 12 bases between the germline ends. As for this clone: Antigen: not known.

This receptor was obtained from a human donor with classical Hodgkin lymphoma. The chain is built from TRBV9 and TRBJ2-5; possibly TRBD1 for D (6 bases). The starting material was peripheral blood mononuclear cells (PBMCs), obtained before the fourth cycle of nivolumab. CDR3 region: CASSVRTALQETQYF. The CDR3 DNA is TGTGCCAGCAGCGTAAGGACAGCACTACAAGAGACCCAGTACTTC.